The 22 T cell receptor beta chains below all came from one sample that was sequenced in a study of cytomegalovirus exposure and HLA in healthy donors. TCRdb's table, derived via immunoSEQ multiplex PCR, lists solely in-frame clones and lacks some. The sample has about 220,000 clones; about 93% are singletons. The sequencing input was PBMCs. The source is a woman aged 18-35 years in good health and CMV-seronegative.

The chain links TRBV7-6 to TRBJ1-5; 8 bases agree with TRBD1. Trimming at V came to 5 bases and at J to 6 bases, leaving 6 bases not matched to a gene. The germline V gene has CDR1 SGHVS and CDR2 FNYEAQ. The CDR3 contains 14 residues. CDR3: CASSQTGAAQPQHF. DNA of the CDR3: TGTGCCAGCAGCCAGACAGGGGCGGCTCAGCCCCAGCATTTT.

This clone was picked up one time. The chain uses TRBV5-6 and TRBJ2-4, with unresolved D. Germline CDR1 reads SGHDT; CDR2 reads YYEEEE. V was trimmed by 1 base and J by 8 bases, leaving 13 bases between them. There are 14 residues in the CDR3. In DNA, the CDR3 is TGTGCCAGCAGCTTGTACCAGGTTTCATACATTCAGTACTTC. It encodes CASSLYQVSYIQYF.

CDR3 sequence reads: CASSLGQGARYGYTF. The CDR3 coding sequence is TGTGCCAGCAGCTTAGGCCAGGGGGCGCGGTATGGCTACACCTTC. V and J are TRBV7-6 and TRBJ1-2; TRBD1 matches 8 bases. Germline CDR1 and CDR2: SGHVS and FNYEAQ. The CDR3 spans 15 residues. V lost 1 base, J lost 5 bases, and 6 bases stayed unmatched.

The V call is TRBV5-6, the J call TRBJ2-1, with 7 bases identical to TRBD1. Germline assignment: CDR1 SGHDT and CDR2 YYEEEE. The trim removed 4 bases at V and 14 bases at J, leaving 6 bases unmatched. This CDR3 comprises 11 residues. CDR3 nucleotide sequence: TGTGCCAGCAGCAAGACAGGGTTAGAGTTCTTC. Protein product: CASSKTGLEFF.

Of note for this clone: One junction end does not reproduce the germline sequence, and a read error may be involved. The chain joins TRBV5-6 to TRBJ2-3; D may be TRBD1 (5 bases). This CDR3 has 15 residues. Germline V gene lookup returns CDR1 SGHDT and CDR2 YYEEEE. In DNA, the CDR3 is TGTGCCGGCAGCTTGGCCAGCAGGGACACAGATACGCAGTATTTT. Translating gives CAGSLASRDTDTQYF.

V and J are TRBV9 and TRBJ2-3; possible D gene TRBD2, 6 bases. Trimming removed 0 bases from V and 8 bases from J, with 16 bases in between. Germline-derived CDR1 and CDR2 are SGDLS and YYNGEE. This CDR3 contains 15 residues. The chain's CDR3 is CASSVVASDHVTQYF. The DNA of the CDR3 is TGTGCCAGCAGCGTAGTAGCTAGCGACCACGTTACGCAGTATTTT. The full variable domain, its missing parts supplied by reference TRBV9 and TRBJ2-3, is DSGVTQTPKHLITATGQRVTLRCSPRSGDLSVYWYQQSLDQGLQFLIQYYNGEERAKGNILERFSAQQFPDLHSELNLSSLELGDSALYFCASSVVASDHVTQYFGPGTRLTVL.

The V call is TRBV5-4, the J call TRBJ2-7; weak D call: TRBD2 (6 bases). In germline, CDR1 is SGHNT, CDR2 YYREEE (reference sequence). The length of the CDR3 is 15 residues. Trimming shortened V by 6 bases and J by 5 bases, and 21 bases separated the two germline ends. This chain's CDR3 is CASNPKPGRRDEQYF. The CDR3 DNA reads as TGTGCCAGCAACCCCAAACCAGGGAGGAGAGACGAGCAGTACTTC.

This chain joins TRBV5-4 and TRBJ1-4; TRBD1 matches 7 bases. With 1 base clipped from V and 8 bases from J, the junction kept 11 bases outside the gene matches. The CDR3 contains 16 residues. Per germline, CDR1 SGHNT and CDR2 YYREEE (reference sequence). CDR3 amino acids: CASSLSVGQVGEKLFF. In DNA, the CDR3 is TGTGCCAGCAGCTTGTCTGTTGGACAGGTCGGGGAAAAACTGTTTTTT.

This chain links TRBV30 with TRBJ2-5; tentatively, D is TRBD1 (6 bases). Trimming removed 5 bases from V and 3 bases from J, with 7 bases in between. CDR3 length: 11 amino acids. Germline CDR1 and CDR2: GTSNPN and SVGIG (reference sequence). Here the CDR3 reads CAWGQKETQYF. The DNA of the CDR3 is TGTGCCTGGGGACAGAAAGAGACCCAGTACTTC.

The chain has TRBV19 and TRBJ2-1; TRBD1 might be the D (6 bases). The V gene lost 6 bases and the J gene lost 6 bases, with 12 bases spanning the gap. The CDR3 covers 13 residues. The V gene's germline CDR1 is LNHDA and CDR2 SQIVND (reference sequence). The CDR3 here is CASRLTGFNEQFF. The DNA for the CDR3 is TGTGCCAGTAGACTAACAGGGTTCAATGAGCAGTTCTTC.

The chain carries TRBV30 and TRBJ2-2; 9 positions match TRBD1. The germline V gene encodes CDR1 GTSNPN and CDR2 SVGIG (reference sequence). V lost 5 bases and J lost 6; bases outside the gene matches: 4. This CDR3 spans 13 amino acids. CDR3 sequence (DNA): TGTGCCTGGGGGACAGGGTATTCCGGGGAGCTGTTTTTT. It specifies CAWGTGYSGELFF.

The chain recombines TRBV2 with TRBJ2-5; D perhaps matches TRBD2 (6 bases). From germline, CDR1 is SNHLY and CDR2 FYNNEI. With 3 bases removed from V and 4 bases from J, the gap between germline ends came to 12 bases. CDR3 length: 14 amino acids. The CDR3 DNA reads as TGTGCCAGCAGTGATGTCCTAGCGTCAGAGACCCAGTACTTC. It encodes CASSDVLASETQYF.

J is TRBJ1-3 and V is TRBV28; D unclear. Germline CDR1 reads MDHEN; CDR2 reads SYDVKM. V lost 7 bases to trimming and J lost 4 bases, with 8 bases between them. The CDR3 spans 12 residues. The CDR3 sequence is CASTPGGNTIYF. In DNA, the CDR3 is TGTGCCAGCACCCCGGGGGGAAACACCATATATTTT.

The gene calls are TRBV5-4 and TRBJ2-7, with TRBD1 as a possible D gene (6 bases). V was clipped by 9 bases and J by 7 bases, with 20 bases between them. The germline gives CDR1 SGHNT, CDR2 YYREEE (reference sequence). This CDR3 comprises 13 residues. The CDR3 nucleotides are TGTGCCACCCGTACTCAGGGGTACGGGGAGCAGTACTTC. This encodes CATRTQGYGEQYF.

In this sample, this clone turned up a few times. The CDR3 loop reads CASSPRLALSSYNEQFF. The CDR3 DNA reads TGTGCCAGCAGTCCCCGACTAGCTCTGAGCTCCTACAATGAGCAGTTCTTC. The J gene is TRBJ2-1, the V gene TRBV27; 7 nucleotides match TRBD2. In germline, CDR1 is MNHEY, CDR2 SMNVEV (reference sequence). This CDR3 has 17 residues. The ends lost 5 bases at V and 0 bases at J; junction bases unmatched: 10.

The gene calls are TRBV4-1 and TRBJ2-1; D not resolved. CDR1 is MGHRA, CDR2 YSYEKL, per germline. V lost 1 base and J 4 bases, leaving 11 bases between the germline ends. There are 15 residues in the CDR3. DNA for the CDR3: TGCGCCAGCAGCCAAGGGGCAGGCCTTTACAATGAGCAGTTCTTC. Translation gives CASSQGAGLYNEQFF.

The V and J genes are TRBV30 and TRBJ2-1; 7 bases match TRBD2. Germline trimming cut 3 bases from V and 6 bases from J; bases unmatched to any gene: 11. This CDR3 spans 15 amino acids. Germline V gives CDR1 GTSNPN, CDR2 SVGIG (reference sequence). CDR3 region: CAWRNPLAGANEQFF. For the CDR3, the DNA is TGTGCCTGGAGGAATCCCCTGGCGGGAGCCAATGAGCAGTTCTTC.

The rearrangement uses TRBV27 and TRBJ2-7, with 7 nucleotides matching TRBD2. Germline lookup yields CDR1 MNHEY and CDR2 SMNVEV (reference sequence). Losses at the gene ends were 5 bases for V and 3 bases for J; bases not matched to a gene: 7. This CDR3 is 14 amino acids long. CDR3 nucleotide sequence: TGTGCCAGCAGTCCCACAAGGACTAGCTACGAGCAGTACTTC. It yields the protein CASSPTRTSYEQYF.

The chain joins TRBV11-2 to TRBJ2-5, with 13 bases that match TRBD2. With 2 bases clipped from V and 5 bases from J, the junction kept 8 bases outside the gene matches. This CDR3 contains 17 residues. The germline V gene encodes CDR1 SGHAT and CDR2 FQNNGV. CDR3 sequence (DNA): TGTGCCAGCAGCTTATCCCGGACTAGCGGGAGTGGGGAGACCCAGTACTTC. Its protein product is CASSLSRTSGSGETQYF.

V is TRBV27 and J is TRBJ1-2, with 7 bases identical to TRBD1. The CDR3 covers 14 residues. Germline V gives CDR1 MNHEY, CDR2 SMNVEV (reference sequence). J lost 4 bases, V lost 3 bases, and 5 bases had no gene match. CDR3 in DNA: TGTGCCAGCAGTTTCCGGCAGGGGGGCTATGGCTACACCTTC. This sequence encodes CASSFRQGGYGYTF.

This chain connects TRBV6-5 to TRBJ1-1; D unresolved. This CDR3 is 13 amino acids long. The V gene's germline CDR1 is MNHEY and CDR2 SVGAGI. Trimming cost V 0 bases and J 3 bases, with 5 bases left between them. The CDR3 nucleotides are TGTGCCAGCAGTTACTCGAGCCACACTGAAGCTTTCTTT. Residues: CASSYSSHTEAFF.

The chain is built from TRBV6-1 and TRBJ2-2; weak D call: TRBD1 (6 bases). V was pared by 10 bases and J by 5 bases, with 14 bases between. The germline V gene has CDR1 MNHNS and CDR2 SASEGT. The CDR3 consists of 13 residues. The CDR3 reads CAIENQGTGELFF. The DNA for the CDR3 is TGTGCCATCGAAAACCAGGGGACCGGGGAGCTGTTTTTT.